Below are 16 T cell receptor beta chains sequenced from a single sample in a study of blood T cell repertoires in COVID-19. The table came from immunoSEQ multiplex PCR; TCRdb's copy has only in-frame clones and leaves some out. Counted here are 55,000 to 70,000 clones, nearly 90% occurring once; the ten biggest clones make up roughly 3.1%. The sequencing sample was made of peripheral blood. The source is a woman between 45 and 65 years old with COVID-19, enrolled during active disease.

The chain employs TRBV9 and TRBJ2-1; D not resolved. With 3 bases removed from V and 5 bases from J, the gap between germline ends came to 6 bases. The germline V gene encodes CDR1 SGDLS and CDR2 YYNGEE. There are 12 residues in the CDR3. For the CDR3, the DNA is TGTGCCAGCAGCGCTGTAGACAATGAGCAGTTCTTC. Protein sequence: CASSAVDNEQFF.

V usage is TRBV19 and J usage is TRBJ2-3, with TRBD2 identical over 8 bases. The CDR3 totals 15 residues. Germline assignment: CDR1 LNHDA and CDR2 SQIVND (reference sequence). J gave up 4 bases and V 10 bases, and 13 bases lay outside the gene matches. The chain's CDR3 is CATRSRAGGADTQYF. The CDR3 bases are TGTGCCACTCGTAGTAGGGCGGGGGGCGCAGATACGCAGTATTTT.

The chain joins TRBV9 to TRBJ2-5; possibly TRBD2 for D (6 bases). The CDR3 is made up of 15 amino acids. Germline-derived CDR1 and CDR2 are SGDLS and YYNGEE. V shed 1 base and J shed 3 bases, with 13 bases lying between them. CDR3 region: CASSVPAGREETQYF. For the CDR3, the DNA is TGTGCCAGCAGCGTACCTGCGGGACGGGAAGAGACCCAGTACTTC.

The rearrangement links TRBV27 to TRBJ1-3; D might be TRBD1 (6 bases). This CDR3 is built from 18 residues. The V gene lost 9 bases and the J gene lost 4 bases, with 28 bases spanning the gap. Germline V lookup: CDR1 MNHEY, CDR2 SMNVEV (reference sequence). In nucleotides, the CDR3 is TGTGCCAGGTCGACAGACCGAAGACAGGTATATAGGGGAAACACCATATATTTT. Encoded protein: CARSTDRRQVYRGNTIYF.

The V call is TRBV28, the J call TRBJ2-7; TRBD2 aligns across 11 bases. Germline V lookup: CDR1 MDHEN, CDR2 SYDVKM. The CDR3 length is 14 residues. After removal of 7 bases from V and 1 base from J, the junction contained 3 bases not matched to a gene. The CDR3 coding sequence is TGTGCCAGCATGCTAGCGGGAGGATCCTACGAGCAGTACTTC. This sequence encodes CASMLAGGSYEQYF.

The chain uses TRBV5-4 and TRBJ2-3, with D unclear. The CDR3 is made up of 15 amino acids. Germline CDR1 is SGHNT and CDR2 is YYREEE (reference sequence). V was shortened by 0 bases and J by 1 base, with 9 bases between the two germline ends. The CDR3 DNA reads TGTGCCAGCAGCTTGGGAGGTAGACGCACAGATACGCAGTATTTT. Translating it yields CASSLGGRRTDTQYF.

J is TRBJ2-5 and V is TRBV28; TRBD1 matches 7 bases. The ends lost 6 bases at V and 1 base at J; junction bases unmatched: 2. The germline V gene has CDR1 MDHEN and CDR2 SYDVKM. The CDR3 has 13 residues. CDR3 loop: CASSRDSQETQYF. In DNA, the CDR3 is TGTGCCAGCAGCCGGGACAGCCAAGAGACCCAGTACTTC.

V and J are TRBV6-6 and TRBJ1-5; 8 bases match TRBD1. In germline, CDR1 is MNHNY, CDR2 SVGAGI (reference sequence). The CDR3 sequence is 16 residues long. V dropped 5 bases and J dropped 5; count of bases not matched to a gene: 11. CDR3 protein: CASSRIGTGLDQPQHF. In DNA, the CDR3 is TGTGCCAGCAGTCGAATCGGGACAGGCCTAGATCAGCCCCAGCATTTT.

The J gene is TRBJ2-7, the V gene TRBV5-4; D might be TRBD2 (5 bases). Per the germline V gene, CDR1 is SGHNT and CDR2 is YYREEE (reference sequence). CDR3 length equals 14 residues. The ends were cut back, 0 bases at V and 0 bases at J, with 7 bases in the middle. The CDR3 here is CASSLAGISYEQYF. The CDR3 nucleotides read TGTGCCAGCAGCTTGGCCGGGATCTCCTACGAGCAGTACTTC.

The rearrangement uses TRBV9 and TRBJ2-5; TRBD2 matches at 7 bases. The CDR3 contains 13 residues. Per germline, CDR1 SGDLS and CDR2 YYNGEE. V was clipped by 0 bases and J by 4 bases; unmatched bases: 0. Here the CDR3 DNA reads TGTGCCAGCAGCGTAGTAGCGGGAGAGACCCAGTACTTC. Encoded protein: CASSVVAGETQYF.

The rearrangement links TRBV6-5 to TRBJ1-6, with a tentative D call TRBD1 (5 bases). Between the trimmed V and J ends, which lost 0 bases and 7 bases, there was a span of 10 bases. Per the germline V gene, CDR1 is MNHEY and CDR2 is SVGAGI. The CDR3 is made up of 15 amino acids. The CDR3 DNA reads as TGTGCCAGCAGTTACTCAGGGGTGGACAATTCACCCCTCCACTTT. Translated: CASSYSGVDNSPLHF.

This chain links TRBV19 with TRBJ2-7; 7 bases line up with TRBD1. CDR1 LNHDA and CDR2 SQIVND come from the germline V gene (reference sequence). The CDR3 is 15 amino acids. V trimming: 3 bases; J trimming: 6 bases; junction bases outside the gene matches: 11. The CDR3 reads CASSIPGTASREQYF. DNA for the CDR3: TGTGCCAGTAGTATTCCGGGGACAGCCTCGCGCGAGCAGTACTTC. Full variable domain (missing parts from reference TRBV19 and TRBJ2-7): DGGITQSPKYLFRKEGQNVTLSCEQNLNHDAMYWYRQDPGQGLRLIYYSQIVNDFQKGDIAEGYSVSREKKESFPLTVTSAQKNPTAFYLCASSIPGTASREQYFGPGTRLTVT.

This rearrangement joins TRBV18 to TRBJ2-2; possible D gene TRBD2, 6 bases. The length of the CDR3 is 12 residues. Deletions cut 6 bases from V and 4 bases from J, with 6 bases between. Germline CDR1 KGHSH, CDR2 LQKENI. CDR3 protein: CASSGGTGELFF. The DNA for the CDR3 is TGTGCCAGCTCGGGGGGCACCGGGGAGCTGTTTTTT.

In this sample, this clone turned up once. The chain is built from TRBV6-1 and TRBJ1-5; no firm D call. Germline CDR1 MNHNS, CDR2 SASEGT. Trimming took 3 bases from V and 4 from J, leaving 16 bases between them. The CDR3 consists of 16 residues. CDR3 nucleotide sequence: TGTGCCAGCAGTGAGGCTACGTGGTGGAGAAATCAGCCCCAGCATTTT. This codes for CASSEATWWRNQPQHF.

This clone was detected only once. The chain joins TRBV12-3 or TRBV12-4 to TRBJ2-7; 9 bases fit TRBD2. The CDR3 is 13 residues long. Trimming removed 6 bases from V and 6 bases from J; junction bases left unmatched: 6. Here the CDR3 reads CASRAREGREQYF. In DNA, the CDR3 is TGTGCCAGCAGGGCGCGGGAGGGCCGCGAGCAGTACTTC.

J is TRBJ1-4 and V is TRBV4-2, with 7 bases aligning to TRBD1. Per germline, CDR1 LGHNA and CDR2 YNFKEQ. The J segment lost 0 bases and the V segment lost 2 bases, leaving 15 bases of the junction unmatched. The CDR3 has 20 residues. In DNA, the CDR3 is TGTGCCAGCAGCCAACTTCTCCAAGGGGGCTGGGAGGCAACTAATGAAAAACTGTTTTTT. Its protein is CASSQLLQGGWEATNEKLFF.